Listed below are T cell receptor beta chains from one sample, sequenced in a study of blood T cell repertoires in COVID-19. Sequencing was performed with immunoSEQ multiplex PCR; in TCRdb, only in-frame clones are kept and a portion is missing. Of about 130,000 clones listed, 75% to 85% are singletons. Sequenced material: peripheral blood. The receptor source for this set is an elderly man with acute or convalescent COVID-19. The CDR3 runs from the conserved cysteine through the conserved F or W. The D gene is left open where the match is weak. Size tells how often a clone was seen (once, few, many) or the class of an expanded clone, and some rows leave it out.

>-|TRBJ1-2|TRBV4-3|-
CASSQDSNYGYTF
TGCGCCAGCAGCCAAGACAGTAACTATGGCTACACCTTC
>-|TRBJ2-7|TRBV11-2|few
CASSLENQATYEQYF
TGTGCCAGCAGCTTAGAGAACCAGGCTACCTACGAGCAGTACTTC
>-|TRBJ2-2|TRBV18|-
CASSPPQGLNTGELFF
TGTGCCAGCTCACCCCCTCAGGGACTGAACACCGGGGAGCTGTTTTTT
>-|TRBJ1-4|TRBV12-3/TRBV12-4|-
CASSEAWNEKLFF
TGTGCCAGCAGTGAGGCGTGGAATGAAAAACTGTTTTTT
>TRBD1|TRBJ1-6|TRBV7-8|-
CASSDIKTGNSPLHF
TGTGCCAGCAGCGATATAAAGACAGGGAATTCACCCCTCCACTTT
>TRBD1|TRBJ1-1|TRBV5-1|-
CASSSGQGGVNTEAFF
TGCGCCAGCAGCTCAGGACAGGGCGGGGTGAACACTGAAGCTTTCTTT
>-|TRBJ1-6|TRBV30|-
CAWTTQWSSYNSPLHF
TGTGCCTGGACAACGCAGTGGAGCTCCTATAATTCACCCCTCCACTTT
>TRBD1|TRBJ2-7|TRBV5-6|-
CASSAMTGGSYEQYF
TGTGCCAGCAGCGCCATGACAGGGGGCTCCTACGAGCAGTACTTC
>-|TRBJ1-1|TRBV4-3|-
CASSQVRGYTEAFF
TGCGCCAGCAGCCAAGTTCGCGGCTACACTGAAGCTTTCTTT
>-|TRBJ1-2|TRBV5-8|-
CASSLSRESGYTF
TGTGCCAGCAGCTTGTCCAGGGAATCTGGCTACACCTTC
>-|TRBJ2-1|TRBV18|many
CASSSATGLSYNEQFF
TGTGCCAGCTCATCCGCAACAGGGCTCTCCTACAATGAGCAGTTCTTC
>TRBD1|TRBJ2-1|TRBV15|-
CATSRSGTGINEQFF
TGTGCCACCAGCAGATCCGGGACAGGGATCAATGAGCAGTTCTTC
>TRBD1|TRBJ2-2|TRBV5-1|-
CASTRGQGYNTGELFF
TGCGCCAGCACCAGGGGACAGGGGTATAACACCGGGGAGCTGTTTTTT
>-|TRBJ1-5|TRBV4-1|-
CASSQDRGIHQPQHF
TGCGCCAGCAGCCAAGATCGGGGGATACATCAGCCCCAGCATTTT
>TRBD1|TRBJ1-4|TRBV6-5|-
CASRRQGVREKLFF
TGTGCCAGCAGGAGACAGGGGGTGAGGGAAAAACTGTTTTTT
>TRBD1|TRBJ2-7|TRBV6-5|-
CASSYVPGGPYEQYF
TGTGCCAGCAGTTACGTCCCAGGGGGACCCTACGAGCAGTACTTC
>TRBD1|TRBJ2-7|TRBV4-1|once
CASSQGRTGAYEQYF
TGCGCCAGCAGCCAGGGGAGGACAGGGGCCTACGAGCAGTACTTC
>-|TRBJ2-5|TRBV7-2|-
CASSRAPSGGVETQYF
TGTGCCAGCAGCCGGGCTCCCTCCGGAGGGGTAGAGACCCAGTACTTC
>-|TRBJ2-2|TRBV28|-
CASSLPQGGYGTGELFF
TGTGCCAGCAGTTTACCACAGGGGGGGTACGGCACCGGGGAGCTGTTTTTT
>-|TRBJ1-1|TRBV4-2|-
CASSHENEPGGTEAFF
TGTGCCAGCAGCCATGAAAATGAACCGGGGGGCACTGAAGCTTTCTTT
>TRBD1|TRBJ1-6|TRBV28|-
CASSLGALGGAGNSPLHF
TGTGCCAGCAGTTTGGGAGCCCTAGGGGGCGCCGGTAATTCACCCCTCCACTTT
>TRBD1|TRBJ1-1|TRBV11-2|-
CASTLDRGVTEAFF
TGTGCCAGCACCTTAGACAGGGGGGTTACTGAAGCTTTCTTT
>TRBD2|TRBJ2-1|TRBV24-1|-
CATSDTGTSGSSYNEQFF
TGTGCCACCAGTGATACCGGGACTAGCGGTAGCTCCTACAATGAGCAGTTCTTC
>-|TRBJ2-3|TRBV27|-
CASSPRGGRRGPDTQYF
TGTGCCAGCAGTCCCCGTGGTGGACGGAGGGGGCCAGATACGCAGTATTTT
>-|TRBJ1-5|TRBV7-9|-
CASSLGYSNQPQHF
TGTGCCAGCAGCTTAGGCTATAGCAATCAGCCCCAGCATTTT
>TRBD1|TRBJ2-1|TRBV4-2|few
CASSQAGGRYNEQFF
TGTGCCAGCAGCCAAGCAGGGGGAAGGTACAATGAGCAGTTCTTC
>TRBD2|TRBJ2-1|TRBV5-1|-
CASSPRTSGGYNEQFF
TGCGCCAGCAGCCCTAGGACTAGCGGGGGCTACAATGAGCAGTTCTTC
>-|TRBJ2-6|TRBV7-6|once
CASSSSASGANVLTF
TGTGCCAGCAGCTCCAGTGCCTCTGGGGCCAACGTCCTGACTTTC
>-|TRBJ1-2|TRBV5-6|once
CASSLSQGNYGYTF
TGTGCCAGCAGCTTGTCCCAGGGAAACTATGGCTACACCTTC
>-|TRBJ1-2|TRBV6-5|-
CASIAAGANYGYTF
TGTGCCAGCATTGCCGCAGGGGCTAACTATGGCTACACCTTC
>-|TRBJ2-1|TRBV13|-
CASSFMGEEHNEQFF
TGTGCCAGCAGCTTCATGGGGGAGGAACACAATGAGCAGTTCTTC
>-|TRBJ2-2|TRBV5-4|-
CASSIDRFTGELFF
TGTGCCAGCAGCATCGACAGATTCACCGGGGAGCTGTTTTTT
>-|TRBJ2-7|TRBV4-3|many
CASSQELTGSVYEQYF
TGCGCCAGCAGCCAAGAATTAACAGGGTCCGTCTACGAGCAGTACTTC
>TRBD1|TRBJ1-5|TRBV2|-
CASSEEQGARQPQHF
TGTGCCAGCAGTGAAGAACAGGGGGCGAGGCAGCCCCAGCATTTT
>TRBD1|TRBJ1-2|TRBV28|-
CASSPALGQYGYTF
TGTGCCAGCAGTCCGGCCCTGGGACAGTATGGCTACACCTTC
>TRBD1|TRBJ2-5|TRBV9|once
CASSVGQQETQYF
TGTGCCAGCAGTGTGGGACAGCAAGAGACCCAGTACTTC